This T cell receptor (beta chain) is from a study of cytomegalovirus exposure and HLA in healthy donors (dated 2017 in TCRdb). Notes on the research overall: In an earlier analysis of 450 to 750 of the donors, less than 350 Gb of sequence data and 90 million to 120 million unique TCR beta sequences from some 170 million T cells were reported. Approximately 310 gigabases of sequencing data and tens of millions of unique TCR sequences were included in an early release covering 550 to 800 HLA-typed donors. The genetic ancestry cluster associated with self-reported Caucasian donors included around four fifths of the approximately 400 genotyped donors. The study was designed to test whether signatures of past pathogen exposure could be identified by cataloging public T cell receptors. The study profiled the T cell repertoires of hundreds of subjects by immunosequencing and related them to cytomegalovirus serostatus. Along with the approximately 700-subject first cohort, a separate validation cohort of more than 90 different subjects was used. The study combined high-throughput TCR immunosequencing, statistical association of individual TCRs with disease status, and machine learning to predict cytomegalovirus infection status. A later analysis re-examined previously published TCR beta repertoires from just over 650 donors and added high-resolution HLA genotyping to investigate patterns of TCR occurrence. Rather than drawing on any new phenotypic data, the later analysis identified candidate immune exposures from TCR beta sequences and the way those sequences occurred across donors. An earlier analysis of 587 of the donors used high-throughput TCR beta sequencing to judge whether each TCR beta V gene segment behaved as functional or pseudogenic. Alongside the repertoire data, information on donor age, sex, ethnicity and CMV serostatus was compiled. A later genetic analysis used genome-wide SNP genotypes for about 55% of the 666 donors, treating that subset as a discovery cohort. Every discovery cohort repertoire had been produced on one sequencing platform. HLA typing included class I and class II loci at four-digit resolution. The number of donors typed differed by locus, with roughly 620-640 for A, B, C, DRB1 and DQB1, roughly 520 for DQA1, 606 for DPA1, and around 450 for DPB1. About five DR-DQ haplotypes were treated as single units for association and clustering because of strong linkage in the cohort. Among 398 genotyped donors of the cohort, an average of approximately 240,000 unique TCR beta nucleotide sequences were sequenced per donor, around 20% of them non-productive.

This clone appeared many times. Its recognized antigen is unknown. There are no base qualities to consult, and no much larger clone falls within one base. Receptor amplification or capture employed the immunoSEQ multiplex PCR assay. For the multiplex PCR, a mixture combining 60 forward primers for TCR Vbeta segments and 13 reverse primers for TCR Jbeta segments was used. The CDR3 region of rearranged TCR beta genes was amplified from genomic DNA by a multiplex PCR assay. Amplified TCR beta libraries were sequenced as 87-base-pair reads on the Illumina HiSeq System. In the paper's pipeline: A later analysis tallied 80 million to 95 million unique TCR beta chains across the 700 or so repertoires, and about 10 million of those chains were shared by two or more donors. Raw reads were error-corrected and collapsed into unique sequences by a nearest-neighbor algorithm in which closely related sequences were merged to remove PCR and sequencing errors. To assign V, D and J gene segments, CDR3 sequences were aligned to IMGT reference sequences. Each retained sequence needed at least a six-nucleotide match to both a V gene segment and a J gene segment. Rearrangements were classified as productive when the CDR3 lacked stop codons and remained in frame with V and J, and all other rearrangements were classified as non-productive. CDR3 was defined by IMGT convention, running from the second conserved V-encoded cysteine to the conserved J-encoded phenylalanine. The earlier analysis of more than 450 of the donors excluded sequences that lacked an unambiguous match to a single V gene segment. An earlier analysis of 450 to 650 of the donors called V segments functional above 56.7% productive rearrangements and segregating when the between-donor standard deviation exceeded 5%. A statistical classification framework was developed to diagnose cytomegalovirus status using the catalog of TCR beta chain sequences. A later analysis assigned V and J genes by comparing TCR nucleotide sequences with IMGT/GENE-DB human TR gene sequences. The TCRdist pipeline was used in a later analysis to assign CDR3 sequences and most-parsimonious VDJ recombination scenarios. A later analysis defined each TCR beta chain by its CDR3 amino acid sequence plus V-gene family, and excluded reads lacking a unique V-gene family. To address suspected cross-contamination and a sequencing artifact, a later analysis removed approximately 600 highly shared, low-generation-probability nucleotide sequences. A later analysis calculated a clonal expansion index for each public chain from normalized within-repertoire ranks of inferred template counts. In a later analysis, generation probabilities were computed using a VDJ recombination model fitted to out-of-frame rearrangements, and the results were checked against IGoR. Hypergeometric tests were used in a later analysis to score TCR-TCR, TCR-HLA and TCR-CMV co-occurrence, with a repertoire-size bias correction applied to the TCR pairs. In a later analysis, false discovery rates were estimated by permuting HLA or CMV assignments 20 times. In a later analysis, co-occurring TCRs were grouped with DBSCAN, and TCRdist sequence similarity was added when clustering was performed within HLA-allele-positive subsets. Co-occurrence clustering excluded repertoires with fewer than 30,000 or more than 120,000 public chains, plus five with anomalous nucleotide sharing. TCRdb limited this immuneACCESS table to in-frame rearrangements with V and J called. A share of clones is missing; checked studies link under half to unresolved V genes, and the rest is unexplained. D and trimming come from the DNA, and the V and J calls and clone size come from that table. Within this sample are roughly 150,000 clones, with 70% to 80% of them counted one time only. The top ten clones comprise about 1.5% of the sample.

General study outcomes and caveats: The classifier was reported to diagnose cytomegalovirus status with high specificity and sensitivity in both the original and validation cohorts. In a later analysis, most CMV-associated TCR beta chains were found to appear HLA-restricted, with HLA associations seemingly driven largely by CMV exposure. Because HLA typing was unavailable for some donors at each locus, only the typed subset was used in association tests. V-gene and J-gene trimming of TCR beta chains was associated with a missense DCLRE1C variant in a later genetic analysis, and the association was replicated in an independent cohort. The 87-base-pair reads could not distinguish some IMGT-functional V segments, including TRBV6-2 and TRBV6-3, so those segments were excluded. This cohort had only TCR beta chains sequenced, and the lack of alpha or paired-chain data limited which features could be detected. In a later analysis, HLA-associated TCR beta chains showed more clonal expansion and lower generation probabilities than non-associated chains that were equally common. A later analysis found that TCR association rates varied across HLA loci, with DRB1 alleles showing the most associated TCRs and HLA-C alleles the fewest. The presence/absence analyses assumed that sequencing depth was roughly uniform across donors, and that assumption may not be true. A later genetic analysis reported fewer N-insertions in productive TCRs among donors in an Asian-associated ancestry cluster than the 666-donor mean. In a later analysis, more than 15,000 TCR beta sequences were associated with specific HLA alleles at a false discovery rate of 0.05. While some public TCRs were present in many individuals, most TCR sequences turned up only very rarely across donors. In an earlier analysis of about 540 of the donors, most TCR beta V segments were observed in productive rearrangements about 87% or about 30% of the time, broadly matching IMGT annotations. A further reported finding was that TCR beta sequences accurately predicted the HLA-A and HLA-B alleles for most subjects in the first cohort. A later analysis reported that several top co-occurrence clusters appeared linked to parvovirus B19, influenza, CMV and Epstein-Barr virus. Correlated functional status among segregating V segments might be attributable to linkage disequilibrium, but an unknown experimental factor could not be ruled out. Because counts were too low, roughly 16 rarely observed V segments, including chromosome 9 orphons, were left out of the earlier analysis of several hundred of the donors. In the study, around 150 TCR beta chains were listed as associated with cytomegalovirus. In vitro tests confirmed that a few of the cytomegalovirus-associated TCR beta chains recognize cytomegalovirus antigens. Immune exposure information for the cohort was limited to CMV serostatus. Strong co-occurrence of HLA alleles, especially DR and DQ, made assigning TCR associations to individual alleles difficult. The authors suggested that the approach could potentially be generalized to other disease states and immunological phenotypes. The sequencing pipeline was judged likely to have produced a cluster of highly shared sequence variants as a technical artifact.

V is reduced by 4 bases and J by 6 bases, leaving a spacing of 12 bases between them. CDR1 and CDR2 were assigned from the germline V gene (reference sequence) as LNHDA and SQIVND. From the cysteine up to the phenylalanine, the CDR3 has a length of 14 residues. The entry retains the CDR3 DNA only, 42 bases that are in frame from base 1. In total, approximately 690 healthy bone marrow donors made up the cohort. Cohort members were all nominally healthy when sampled, although unrecorded immune exposures were likely present. The donor tested CMV seronegative, placing the donor among the 352 seronegative members of the cohort. A peripheral blood sample was collected from each donor, and TCR beta sequencing was performed on peripheral blood mononuclear cells. The Qiagen DNeasy Blood Extraction Kit was used to extract genomic DNA from the blood cell samples.

The TCR originated in a male donor in good health and CMV-seronegative. In this chain, TRBV19 is recombined with TRBJ1-4, with TRBD1 tentatively as D gene (6 bases match). The sequenced sample consisted of PBMCs. The CDR3 region: CASSRGHGDEKLFF. Read as DNA, the sequence is TGTGCCAGTAGTAGGGGACATGGGGATGAAAAACTGTTTTTT. When the CDR3 is completed using the reference TRBV19 and TRBJ1-4 genes on either side, the full variable domain is DGGITQSPKYLFRKEGQNVTLSCEQNLNHDAMYWYRQDPGQGLRLIYYSQIVNDFQKGDIAEGYSVSREKKESFPLTVTSAQKNPTAFYLCASSRGHGDEKLFFGSGTQLSVL.